The TCR beta chain described here comes from a study of CD8 T cells in Susac syndrome. RNA amounts of about 0.5 to 1 ug underwent reverse transcription with random hexamers. The TCR beta CDR3 was amplified by immunoSEQ multiplex PCR across 54 Vbeta, 13 Jbeta. TCRdb itself ran the immunoSEQ multiplex PCR reads through MiXCR, one entry per CDR3 protein. Of under 200,000 distinct CDR3 sequences listed, approximately 96% were seen once; the top ten hold 0.14%. Trimming removed 5 bases from V and 0 bases from J, with 6 bases in between. Germline V gene sequence: CDR1 DFQATT, CDR2 SNEGSKA (reference sequence). The CDR3 length is 12 residues. From blood CD8+ and CD4+ T cells, TCR beta sequences were generated.

Source material: CD4+ T cells from PBMCs. This sequence joins TRBV20-1 and TRBJ2-3; D is unclear. The receptor comes from a human donor in good health. For the CDR3, the DNA is TGCAGTGCTCCCCGGAGCACAGATACGCAGTATTTT. Its protein product is CSAPRSTDTQYF.